This TCR beta chain was documented in a study of T cell responses to AZD1222 COVID-19 vaccine. Findings and limits, study-wide: Increases in Spike-specific TCR breadth and depth were seen after two AZD1222 doses. White British ancestry dominated among donors, who included more females, and clonal diversity was possibly underestimated.

Libraries were prepared by immunoSEQ multiplex PCR; TCRdb keeps only in-frame clonotypes and omits some of them. The sample consists of tens of thousands of clones, roughly 87% of them appearing once. J lost 2 bases, V lost 6 bases, and 3 bases had no gene match. Germline V gives CDR1 MDHEN, CDR2 SYDVKM. The CDR3 contains 14 residues. Concerning this clone: Its antigen is unknown.

The V gene is TRBV28, the J gene TRBJ2-7; TRBD2 matches 11 bases. This clonotype was obtained from an adult in good health. Specimen: peripheral blood, collected on day 0 of AZD1222 vaccination. CDR3 DNA sequence: TGTGCCAGCAGAGAGACTAGCGGGGCCTACGAGCAGTACTTC. It translates to CASRETSGAYEQYF.